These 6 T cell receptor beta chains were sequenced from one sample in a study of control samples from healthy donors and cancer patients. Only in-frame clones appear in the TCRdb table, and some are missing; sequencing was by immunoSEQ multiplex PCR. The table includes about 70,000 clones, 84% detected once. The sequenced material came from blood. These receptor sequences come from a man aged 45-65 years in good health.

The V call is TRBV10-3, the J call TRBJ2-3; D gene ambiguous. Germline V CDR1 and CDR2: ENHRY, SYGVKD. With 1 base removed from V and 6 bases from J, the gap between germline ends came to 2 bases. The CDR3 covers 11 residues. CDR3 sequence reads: CAISEYDTQYF. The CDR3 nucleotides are TGTGCCATCAGTGAGTATGATACGCAGTATTTT.

CDR3 loop: CASSDLGTAGDYSNQPQHF. CDR3 coding DNA: TGTGCCAGCAGTGATCTAGGGACAGCTGGGGATTATAGCAATCAGCCCCAGCATTTT. This rearrangement joins TRBV2 to TRBJ1-5; TRBD1 agrees at 7 bases. This CDR3 spans 19 amino acids. The V gene end was trimmed by 3 bases and the J gene end by 0 bases; junction bases not matched to a gene: 14. Germline assignment: CDR1 SNHLY and CDR2 FYNNEI.

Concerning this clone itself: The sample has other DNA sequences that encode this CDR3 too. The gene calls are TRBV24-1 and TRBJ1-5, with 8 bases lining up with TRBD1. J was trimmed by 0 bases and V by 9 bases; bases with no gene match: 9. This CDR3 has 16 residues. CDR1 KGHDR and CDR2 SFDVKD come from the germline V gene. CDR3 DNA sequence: TGTGCCACCTCTGACAGGGGACTAAATAGCAATCAGCCCCAGCATTTT. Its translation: CATSDRGLNSNQPQHF.

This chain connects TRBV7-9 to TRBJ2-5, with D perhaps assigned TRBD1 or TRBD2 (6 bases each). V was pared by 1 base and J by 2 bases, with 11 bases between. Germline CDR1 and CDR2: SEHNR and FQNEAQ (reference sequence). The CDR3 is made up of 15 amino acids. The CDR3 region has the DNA TGTGCCAGCAGCTTAGGGGGGCTAGCGCAAGAGACCCAGTACTTC. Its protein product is CASSLGGLAQETQYF.

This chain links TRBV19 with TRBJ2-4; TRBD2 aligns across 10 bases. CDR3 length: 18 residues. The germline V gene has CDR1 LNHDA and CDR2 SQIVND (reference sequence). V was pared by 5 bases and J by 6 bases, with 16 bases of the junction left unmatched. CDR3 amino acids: CASSSLSASGSPRNIQYF. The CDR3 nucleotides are TGTGCCAGTAGTTCCCTCTCGGCTAGCGGGAGTCCGAGAAACATTCAGTACTTC.

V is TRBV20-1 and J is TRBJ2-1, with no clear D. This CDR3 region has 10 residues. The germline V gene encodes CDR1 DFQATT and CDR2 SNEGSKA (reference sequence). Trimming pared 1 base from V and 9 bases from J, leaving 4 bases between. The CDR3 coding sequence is TGCAGTGCTAGAGGGATTGAGCAGTTCTTC. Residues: CSARGIEQFF.